A selection of T cell receptor beta chains follows, all from one sample in a study of shared clonotypes between healthy human individuals. Clones were read by immunoSEQ multiplex PCR, and TCRdb kept only the in-frame ones, dropping some. This table has 660,000 or so clones, 95% to 96% appearing once. The sequenced sample was naive CD8+ T cells sorted from blood. The receptors shown here come from a woman aged 30 to 39 in good health. CDR3s include the opening cysteine and the closing phenylalanine or tryptophan. The order of the fields is J gene, D gene, clone size, V gene, CDR3 protein, CDR3 DNA. A D gene is named only where the DNA matches it firmly. Clone size appears in some rows only: once, few, many, or a class for an expanded clone.

TRBJ2-3 | TRBD1 | NA | TRBV27 | CASSPTGPDTQYF | TGTGCCAGCAGTCCGACAGGGCCAGATACGCAGTATTTT
TRBJ1-6 | NA | NA | TRBV5-4 | CASSLDGIGPLHF | TGTGCCAGCAGCCTGGACGGGATCGGACCCCTCCACTTT
TRBJ1-2 | NA | NA | TRBV28 | CASSFLQGPNGYTF | TGTGCCAGCAGTTTTCTCCAGGGCCCCAATGGCTACACCTTC
TRBJ2-7 | TRBD2 | NA | TRBV27 | CASSLASGSYEQYF | TGTGCCAGCAGTTTAGCTAGCGGGAGCTACGAGCAGTACTTC
TRBJ2-3 | NA | NA | TRBV28 | CASSFLSDTQYF | TGTGCCAGCAGTTTCCTCTCGGATACGCAGTATTTT
TRBJ2-7 | TRBD1 | NA | TRBV7-2 | CACLQGAYEQYF | TGTGCGTGCTTACAGGGGGCCTACGAGCAGTACTTC
TRBJ2-1 | NA | NA | TRBV6-1 | CASSEGGYWGEQFF | TGTGCCAGCAGTGAAGGAGGGTATTGGGGTGAGCAGTTCTTC
TRBJ2-7 | NA | NA | TRBV2 | CASSEREGEKPTPYEQYF | TGTGCCAGCAGTGAAAGAGAAGGCGAGAAACCTACCCCCTACGAGCAGTACTTC
TRBJ2-7 | NA | NA | TRBV4-1 | CASSLRDSGEQYF | TGCGCCAGCAGCCTACGGGACTCTGGGGAGCAGTACTTC
TRBJ2-1 | NA | NA | TRBV28 | CAHRGVAAYNEQFF | TGTGCCCACAGGGGAGTAGCGGCCTACAATGAGCAGTTCTTC
TRBJ2-1 | NA | NA | TRBV19 | CASSLRDYNEQFF | TGTGCCAGTAGCCTCCGGGACTACAATGAGCAGTTCTTC
TRBJ2-5 | TRBD1 | NA | TRBV2 | CASSEPGRGLGETQYF | TGTGCCAGCAGTGAACCAGGCAGGGGGCTCGGGGAGACCCAGTACTTC
TRBJ1-5 | NA | few | TRBV7-9 | CASSLNGVRPQHF | TGTGCCAGCAGCTTGAACGGAGTACGGCCCCAGCATTTT
TRBJ2-7 | NA | NA | TRBV14 | CASSQRGSYSYEQYF | TGTGCCAGCAGCCAGAGGGGCTCGTACTCCTACGAGCAGTACTTC
TRBJ2-2 | NA | NA | TRBV28 | CASISSGHLLGGELFF | TGTGCCAGCATTTCTTCAGGACATCTGTTGGGCGGGGAGCTGTTTTTT
TRBJ2-2 | NA | NA | TRBV5-4 | CASSIGGRRVGELFF | TGTGCCAGCAGCATCGGCGGGCGCCGAGTCGGGGAGCTGTTTTTT
TRBJ1-5 | NA | few | TRBV6-1 | CASKEFNQPQHF | TGTGCCAGCAAAGAGTTCAATCAGCCCCAGCATTTT
TRBJ2-5 | NA | NA | TRBV6-5 | CASRPINFKETQYF | TGTGCCAGCAGGCCGATAAACTTTAAAGAGACCCAGTACTTC
TRBJ2-3 | NA | once | TRBV2 | CATPFSSTPFGDTQYF | TGTGCCACCCCTTTTAGTTCGACACCTTTTGGGGATACGCAGTATTTT
TRBJ2-7 | NA | once | TRBV7-9 | CASSLGGLSYEQYF | TGTGCCAGCAGCTTAGGCGGACTCAGCTACGAGCAGTACTTC
TRBJ2-3 | NA | NA | TRBV19 | CASMHGGSTDTQYF | TGTGCCAGTATGCATGGCGGGAGCACAGATACGCAGTATTTT
TRBJ2-7 | TRBD2 | once | TRBV5-1 | CASSLWREGKEQYF | TGCGCCAGCAGCTTGTGGCGGGAGGGTAAAGAGCAGTACTTC
TRBJ2-5 | TRBD2 | NA | TRBV5-6 | CASSTAMGLADTLYF | TGTGCCAGCAGCACAGCCATGGGACTAGCGGATACTTTGTACTTC
TRBJ2-1 | TRBD2 | NA | TRBV9 | CASSPRARTSVYNEQFF | TGTGCCAGCAGCCCCAGAGCCCGGACTAGCGTCTACAATGAGCAGTTCTTC
TRBJ2-7 | TRBD1 | NA | TRBV28 | CASSPGTGGWGSSSYEQYF | TGTGCCAGCAGTCCAGGGACAGGGGGCTGGGGGAGCAGCTCCTACGAGCAGTACTTC
TRBJ2-5 | TRBD1 | NA | TRBV2 | CASSGQDREKETQYF | TGTGCCAGCAGTGGTCAGGACAGGGAGAAGGAGACCCAGTACTTC
TRBJ1-5 | NA | once | TRBV11-2 | CASSQGDYSNQPQHF | TGTGCCAGCAGCCAAGGGGACTATAGCAATCAGCCCCAGCATTTT
TRBJ1-1 | NA | NA | TRBV18 | CASSPTIHGQGYTEAFF | TGTGCCAGCTCACCAACCATCCACGGGCAGGGCTACACTGAAGCTTTCTTT
TRBJ2-7 | TRBD2 | NA | TRBV7-8 | CASSLSGLAAYEQYF | TGTGCCAGCAGCTTAAGCGGACTAGCGGCTTACGAGCAGTACTTC
TRBJ2-7 | TRBD1 | NA | TRBV6-1 | CASSEAGQGTSYEQYF | TGTGCCAGCAGTGAAGCTGGACAGGGGACATCCTACGAGCAGTACTTC
TRBJ1-1 | NA | NA | TRBV7-8 | CASSPLGGDGMNTEAFF | TGTGCCAGCAGCCCACTAGGGGGAGACGGCATGAACACTGAAGCTTTCTTT
TRBJ2-3 | NA | once | TRBV4-2 | CASSQQNGQADTQYF | TGTGCCAGCAGCCAACAGAACGGACAAGCGGATACGCAGTATTTT
TRBJ2-1 | NA | once | TRBV27 | CASSSGGRGGDEQFF | TGTGCCAGCAGTTCCGGGGGCAGGGGAGGCGATGAGCAGTTCTTC
TRBJ2-7 | NA | NA | TRBV28 | CASSFLRKRSSYEQYF | TGTGCCAGCAGTTTTCTCCGGAAAAGGAGCTCCTACGAGCAGTACTTC
TRBJ2-4 | NA | NA | TRBV29-1 | CSVLGAAPRLAKNIQYF | TGCAGCGTTCTGGGGGCAGCGCCGAGACTAGCCAAAAACATTCAGTACTTC
TRBJ2-1 | TRBD1 | once | TRBV27 | CASSFPSRDRAYYNEQFF | TGTGCCAGCAGTTTCCCATCACGGGACAGAGCATACTACAATGAGCAGTTCTTC
TRBJ1-2 | TRBD1 | few | TRBV11-2 | CASSLGTGWRYGYTF | TGTGCCAGCAGCTTGGGGACAGGTTGGAGGTATGGCTACACCTTC
TRBJ2-2 | NA | NA | TRBV27 | CASSFELRGGELFF | TGTGCCAGCAGTTTTGAGCTGAGGGGCGGGGAGCTGTTTTTT
TRBJ2-2 | NA | once | TRBV19 | CASSPTENTGELFF | TGTGCCAGTAGCCCTACAGAAAACACCGGGGAGCTGTTTTTT
TRBJ2-2 | NA | NA | TRBV2 | CASSELGNTGELFF | TGTGCCAGCAGTGAATTGGGGAACACCGGGGAGCTGTTTTTT
TRBJ1-1 | TRBD1 | NA | TRBV18 | CASSPGQGTEAFF | TGTGCCAGCTCACCGGGACAGGGGACTGAAGCTTTCTTT
TRBJ2-5 | NA | NA | TRBV4-1 | CASSQEGETQYF | TGCGCCAGCAGCCAAGAAGGCGAGACCCAGTACTTC
TRBJ1-5 | TRBD1 | NA | TRBV5-6 | CASSSGTAGYQPQHF | TGTGCCAGCAGCTCCGGGACAGCCGGGTATCAGCCCCAGCATTTT
TRBJ1-2 | NA | NA | TRBV6-1 | CASSAGRVGNYGYTF | TGTGCCAGCAGTGCAGGCAGGGTTGGAAACTATGGCTACACCTTC
TRBJ1-5 | TRBD1 | NA | TRBV27 | CASSPRGVDQPQHF | TGTGCCAGCAGTCCCAGGGGGGTGGATCAGCCCCAGCATTTT
TRBJ1-5 | TRBD1 | NA | TRBV7-9 | CASSTGTGFPPQHF | TGTGCCAGCAGCACCGGGACAGGGTTTCCGCCCCAGCATTTT
TRBJ1-1 | NA | NA | TRBV7-9 | CASSLNRNTEAFF | TGTGCCAGCAGCTTAAATCGGAACACTGAAGCTTTCTTT
TRBJ2-1 | TRBD2 | NA | TRBV2 | CASKWLAGGVNNEQFF | TGTGCCAGCAAATGGCTAGCGGGAGGGGTGAACAATGAGCAGTTCTTC
TRBJ1-2 | TRBD1 | once | TRBV29-1 | CSVVDGDRGLDGYTF | TGCAGCGTCGTTGATGGGGACAGGGGGCTGGATGGCTACACCTTC
TRBJ2-5 | TRBD1 | NA | TRBV7-6 | CASSSGTDSGYQETQYF | TGTGCCAGCAGCTCCGGGACAGATTCAGGGTACCAAGAGACCCAGTACTTC
TRBJ2-1 | NA | once | TRBV29-1 | CSVHQTNYNEQFF | TGCAGCGTCCACCAAACGAACTACAATGAGCAGTTCTTC
TRBJ1-5 | TRBD1 | once | TRBV7-9 | CASSWPGQGAMWNQPQHF | TGTGCCAGCAGCTGGCCGGGACAGGGGGCGATGTGGAATCAGCCCCAGCATTTT
TRBJ1-1 | NA | NA | TRBV5-1 | CASRQGNTEAFF | TGCGCCAGCAGGCAGGGGAATACTGAAGCTTTCTTT
TRBJ1-1 | NA | NA | TRBV10-3 | CAISESYRPRGTEAFF | TGTGCCATCAGTGAGTCTTACCGACCCCGGGGGACTGAAGCTTTCTTT
TRBJ1-2 | NA | NA | TRBV19 | CASSAGYGYTF | TGTGCCAGTAGTGCCGGCTATGGCTACACCTTC
TRBJ1-5 | NA | few | TRBV28 | CASSLGQGNQPQHF | TGTGCCAGCAGTTTGGGGCAGGGTAATCAGCCCCAGCATTTT
TRBJ2-5 | TRBD2 | once | TRBV7-3 | CASTPGREREDSQETQYF | TGTGCCAGCACCCCCGGGCGGGAGAGGGAGGATTCACAAGAGACCCAGTACTTC
TRBJ2-2 | TRBD2 | NA | TRBV28 | CASSPSGARTGELFF | TGTGCCAGCAGTCCTAGCGGGGCCCGCACCGGGGAGCTGTTTTTT